One and the same sample provided the 31 T cell receptor beta chains below, sequenced in a study of regulatory T cells in long-lasting Graves disease. Time point reported: persistent/refractory GD, antithyroid drugs over 5 years with positive TRAb. PBMC RNA served as the TCR library source. Arm-PCR of CDR3 regions and iRepertoire HTBI primers were used to build TCR beta libraries. TCRdb called the multiplex PCR reads again in MiXCR, with one record for every CDR3 protein. The data contain around 510,000 distinct CDR3 sequences, 20% of them seen just once; the ten biggest clones take up approximately 8%. Sequencing used peripheral blood mononuclear cells (PBMCs), obtained when the disease was refractory, from a patient treated with antithyroid drugs. The receptors derive from a female donor with Graves disease.

This clonotype was seen ten or more times. The V call is TRBV3-1, the J call TRBJ2-5; a weak D match, TRBD2 (5 bases). V shed 0 bases and J shed 0 bases, with 11 bases lying between them. The CDR3 runs to 16 residues. The V gene's germline CDR1 is LGHDT and CDR2 YNNKEL (reference sequence). CDR3 protein: CASSQDFVAYQETQYF. DNA for the CDR3: TGTGCCAGCAGCCAAGATTTTGTAGCGTACCAAGAGACCCAGTACTTC.

This chain joins TRBV9 and TRBJ1-4, with D perhaps matching TRBD1 (5 bases). Germline V gene sequence: CDR1 SGDLS, CDR2 YYNGEE. With 7 bases removed from V and 6 bases from J, the gap between germline ends came to 16 bases. The CDR3 is 14 amino acids. The CDR3 loop is CASSNQGNDEKLFF. The CDR3 DNA reads TGTGCCAGCTCCAATCAGGGCAACGATGAAAAACTGTTTTTT. The variable domain in full, completed from reference TRBV9 and TRBJ1-4, reads DSGVTQTPKHLITATGQRVTLRCSPRSGDLSVYWYQQSLDQGLQFLIQYYNGEERAKGNILERFSAQQFPDLHSELNLSSLELGDSALYFCASSNQGNDEKLFFGSGTQLSVL.

The gene calls are TRBV14 and TRBJ2-7; D unclear. There are 14 residues in the CDR3. Germline V lookup: CDR1 SGHDN, CDR2 FVKESK. The V end lost 1 base, the J end lost 2 bases, and 9 bases lay between the germline ends. The CDR3: CASSQVHGTYEQYF. The CDR3 nucleotides read TGTGCCAGCAGCCAAGTTCATGGCACCTACGAGCAGTACTTC.

The rearrangement links TRBV27 to TRBJ2-3; 10 bases map to TRBD1. Trimming removed 4 bases from V and 3 bases from J; junction bases left unmatched: 4. The CDR3 totals 15 residues. The V gene's germline CDR1 is MNHEY and CDR2 SMNVEV (reference sequence). This CDR3 reads CASSSDRGRTDTQYF. The CDR3 DNA is TGTGCCAGCAGTTCCGACAGGGGGCGGACAGATACGCAGTATTTT.

There are many counts of this clonotype. The rearrangement links TRBV6-1 to TRBJ1-4; tentatively, D is TRBD1 (6 bases). CDR3 size: 18 residues. CDR1 and CDR2 from the germline V gene are MNHNS and SASEGT. Trimming took 2 bases from V and 5 from J, leaving 21 bases between them. The CDR3 region is CASSERSVFGQWNEKLFF. The CDR3, as DNA: TGTGCCAGCAGTGAACGGTCGGTTTTTGGACAGTGGAATGAAAAACTGTTTTTT.

This clonotype was seen only a few times. V gene TRBV30 combines with J gene TRBJ1-5; D is ambiguous. From germline, CDR1 is GTSNPN and CDR2 SVGIG (reference sequence). Trimming took 4 bases from V and 6 from J, leaving 10 bases between them. The CDR3 runs 12 residues. In nucleotides, the CDR3 is TGTGCCTGGATTCCCAGGTGTCAGCCCCAGCATTTT. Residues: CAWIPRCQPQHF.

This clonotype was picked up many times. The chain employs TRBV6-2 or TRBV6-3 and TRBJ1-4; perhaps TRBD1 as D (5 bases). Germline loops: CDR1 MNHEY, CDR2 SVGEGT. Trimming shortened V by 5 bases and J by 6 bases, and 13 bases separated the two germline ends. The CDR3 length is 14 residues. The CDR3 is CASSEILQDEKLFF. The CDR3 DNA follows: TGTGCCAGCAGTGAGATCCTACAGGATGAAAAACTGTTTTTT.

As regards this clonotype: At one end the junction does not follow the germline gene, possibly because of a read error. The chain has TRBV30 and TRBJ1-6; 8 bases fit TRBD1. The CDR3 is 14 amino acids. Per the germline V gene, CDR1 is GTSNPN and CDR2 is SVGIG (reference sequence). CDR3 nucleotides: TGTGCCTGGAGGGGGACAGGATATAATCCACCCCTCCACTTT. This encodes CAWRGTGYNPPLHF.

The V call is TRBV20-1, the J call TRBJ2-1; D ambiguous. Germline lookup yields CDR1 DFQATT and CDR2 SNEGSKA (reference sequence). This CDR3 has 10 residues. V lost 3 bases and J lost 10, with 7 bases in between. The DNA for the CDR3 is TGCAGTGCTAGGGGTGGCGAGCAGTTCTTC. Its protein is CSARGGEQFF.

The table lists this clonotype with many counts. The rearrangement links TRBV28 to TRBJ2-7; D is tentatively TRBD1 or TRBD2 (5 bases each). V was shortened by 3 bases and J by 7 bases, with 19 bases between the two germline ends. The CDR3 has 15 amino acids. Germline V gives CDR1 MDHEN, CDR2 SYDVKM. CDR3 nucleotide sequence: TGTGCCAGCAGTTTCCCCAGGGACCCCCCGGGGGAGCAGTACTTC. Amino acids: CASSFPRDPPGEQYF.

Only a few counts were recorded for this clonotype. The chain uses TRBV7-2 and TRBJ2-7; TRBD2 matches at 9 bases. This CDR3 contains 15 residues. Losses at the gene ends were 2 bases for V and 3 bases for J; bases not matched to a gene: 5. CDR1 SGHTA and CDR2 FQGNSA come from the germline V gene. Written as DNA, the CDR3 is TGTGCCAGCAGCTTAATCGCGGGAGGGGGCTACGAGCAGTACTTC. Translated: CASSLIAGGGYEQYF.

CDR3 DNA: TGCGCCAGCAGTGAGCAGCAGCGGATGGGTACTGAAGCTTTCTTT. This codes for CASSEQQRMGTEAFF. This chain connects TRBV10-1 to TRBJ1-1; D is ambiguous. V was pared by 2 bases and J by 5 bases, with 15 bases between. The CDR3 extends over 15 amino acids. Germline assignment: CDR1 WNHNN and CDR2 SYGVQD (reference sequence).

There are many counts of this clonotype. V usage is TRBV6-2 or TRBV6-3 and J usage is TRBJ2-7; a weak D match, TRBD2 (6 bases). CDR3 length equals 15 residues. CDR1 MNHEY and CDR2 SVGEGT come from the germline V gene. Between the trimmed V and J ends, which lost 4 bases and 3 bases, there was a span of 16 bases. CDR3 residues: CASSSGALGGYEQYF. CDR3 DNA sequence: TGTGCCAGCAGTTCCGGTGCCTTGGGAGGCTACGAGCAGTACTTC.

V and J are TRBV7-9 and TRBJ1-4; D unclear. The V end lost 5 bases, the J end lost 3 bases, and 13 bases lay between the germline ends. The germline V gene encodes CDR1 SEHNR and CDR2 FQNEAQ (reference sequence). This CDR3 region has 15 residues. For the CDR3, the DNA is TGTGCCAGCAGCGCCTCCAGGAGGCCTAATGAAAAACTGTTTTTT. The encoded protein is CASSASRRPNEKLFF.

This clonotype was seen a few times. The chain combines TRBV6-1 with TRBJ2-6, with a tentative D call TRBD2 (7 bases). Trimming removed 8 bases from V and 0 bases from J, with 14 bases in between. Germline-derived CDR1 and CDR2 are MNHNS and SASEGT. This CDR3 has 16 amino acids. The CDR3 loop reads CASAGAGASGANVLTF. Written as DNA, the CDR3 is TGTGCCAGCGCGGGGGCAGGGGCCTCTGGGGCCAACGTCCTGACTTTC.

This clonotype was observed a handful of times. The gene calls are TRBV20-1 and TRBJ2-2, with TRBD1 identical over 9 bases. Trimming took 3 bases from V and 7 from J; bases not matched to a gene: 15. The CDR3 runs to 17 residues. Germline loops: CDR1 DFQATT, CDR2 SNEGSKA (reference sequence). CDR3 region: CSASGEDRGMFGGELFF. CDR3 nucleotide sequence: TGCAGTGCTAGTGGGGAGGACAGGGGAATGTTCGGCGGGGAGCTGTTTTTT.

Ten or more counts support this clonotype. This chain links TRBV2 with TRBJ1-2, with 7 bases fitting TRBD1. The CDR3 extends over 12 amino acids. Germline V gene data show CDR1 as SNHLY and CDR2 as FYNNEI. Losses at the gene ends were 11 bases for V and 4 bases for J; bases not matched to a gene: 7. CDR3 bases: TGTGCCGGATCGGGACAGCTCTATGGCTACACCTTC. This sequence encodes CAGSGQLYGYTF.

This clonotype came up once. The V gene is TRBV25-1, the J gene TRBJ2-2; possibly TRBD1 or TRBD2 for D (5 bases each). From germline, CDR1 is MGHDK and CDR2 SYGVNS. Trimming left V 8 bases short and J 4 bases short, with 17 bases between. This CDR3 spans 15 amino acids. CDR3 residues: CASAEARGSTGELFF. The CDR3, as DNA: TGTGCCAGCGCTGAGGCCCGGGGCAGCACCGGGGAGCTGTTTTTT.

The V gene is TRBV10-2, the J gene TRBJ2-2, with 11 bases aligning to TRBD1. Germline trimming cut 3 bases from V and 3 bases from J; bases unmatched to any gene: 3. This CDR3 has 16 amino acids. The germline CDR1 and CDR2 sequences are WSHSY and SAAADI. CDR3 nucleotide sequence: TGCGCCAGCAGTGACCCGGGACAGGGGGACACCGGGGAGCTGTTTTTT. It yields the protein CASSDPGQGDTGELFF.

This clonotype was seen at least ten times. The chain links TRBV15 to TRBJ1-1; no definite D call. V lost 0 bases, J lost 5 bases, and 13 bases lay in between. Germline values: CDR1 LNHNV, CDR2 YYDKDF (reference sequence). The CDR3 covers 15 residues. CDR3 nucleotides: TGTGCCACCAGCAGAGATATGGCGAAGATGACTGAAGCTTTCTTT. Protein product: CATSRDMAKMTEAFF.

This clonotype was counted ten times or more. This chain connects TRBV2 to TRBJ2-2; 8 bases align to TRBD2. Per the germline V gene, CDR1 is SNHLY and CDR2 is FYNNEI. The CDR3 runs to 14 residues. After removal of 6 bases from V and 5 bases from J, the junction contained 5 bases not matched to a gene. This CDR3 is CASRIAGITGELFF. CDR3 bases: TGTGCCAGCAGGATAGCGGGAATAACCGGGGAGCTGTTTTTT.

This chain's CDR3 is CSVEGTTSYNEQFF. CDR3 nucleotides: TGCAGCGTTGAAGGCACGACGTCTTACAATGAGCAGTTCTTC. V and J are TRBV29-1 and TRBJ2-1, with no clear D. CDR3 length: 14 residues. Trimming took off 1 base at V and 4 bases at J, with 11 bases between the two ends. Germline V gene lookup returns CDR1 SQVTM and CDR2 ANQGSEA.

This clonotype was seen repeatedly, ten times or more. J is TRBJ2-5 and V is TRBV25-1, with 7 bases matching TRBD2. The CDR3 is 15 residues long. The ends lost 3 bases at V and 2 bases at J; junction bases unmatched: 6. In germline, CDR1 is MGHDK, CDR2 SYGVNS. CDR3 amino acids: CASSDYGGGQETQYF. The CDR3 DNA reads TGTGCCAGCAGTGATTATGGCGGGGGACAAGAGACCCAGTACTTC.

The chain joins TRBV9 to TRBJ1-2; 7 bases fit TRBD1. The CDR3 is 15 amino acids. Losses at the gene ends were 3 bases for V and 4 bases for J; bases not matched to a gene: 9. Germline CDR1 is SGDLS and CDR2 is YYNGEE. The CDR3 DNA reads TGTGCCAGCAGCGCCCCGACAGGGTTTGGCTATGGCTACACCTTC. Amino acids: CASSAPTGFGYGYTF.

This clonotype was seen just once. The chain joins TRBV20-1 to TRBJ2-7; the D gene is possibly TRBD2 (5 bases). Germline CDR1 DFQATT, CDR2 SNEGSKA (reference sequence). Trimming left V 6 bases short and J 3 bases short, with 12 bases between. The CDR3 contains 12 residues. CDR3 in DNA: TGCAGTGCCCGACCCGGGAACTACGAGCAGTACTTC. Amino acid sequence: CSARPGNYEQYF.

This clonotype appeared many times. The rearrangement joins TRBV5-4 to TRBJ1-2; tentatively, D is TRBD1 (5 bases). Per germline, CDR1 SGHNT and CDR2 YYREEE (reference sequence). Trimming left V 4 bases short and J 8 bases short, with 21 bases between. The CDR3 has 15 amino acids. The CDR3 here is CASSTSWGGNLGYTF. In DNA form, the CDR3 reads TGTGCCAGCAGCACCTCTTGGGGGGGTAACTTGGGCTACACCTTC.

Comment on this clonotype: It may be a read error: a sequence one base away is much more abundant. The DNA of the CDR3 is TGTGCCAGCAAGTACGGCAGATCCCAGAACATTGAAGCTTTCTTT. This codes for CASKYGRSQNIEAFF. The chain carries TRBV2 and TRBJ1-1, with unresolved D. The CDR3 extends over 15 amino acids. CDR1 and CDR2 from the germline V gene are SNHLY and FYNNEI.

This clonotype has ten or more counts. The chain combines TRBV28 with TRBJ2-7; 9 bases match TRBD2. The V segment lost 3 bases and the J segment 5 bases; nucleotides outside the gene matches: 5. The germline V gene has CDR1 MDHEN and CDR2 SYDVKM. This CDR3 comprises 14 residues. The CDR3 spells CASSFSGSVNEQYF. CDR3 nucleotides: TGTGCCAGCAGTTTTAGCGGGAGTGTCAACGAGCAGTACTTC.

Many counts were recorded for this clonotype. V and J are TRBV20-1 and TRBJ2-5; 7 nucleotides line up with TRBD1. Germline values: CDR1 DFQATT, CDR2 SNEGSKA (reference sequence). V trimming: 4 bases; J trimming: 5 bases; junction bases outside the gene matches: 13. There are 15 residues in the CDR3. CDR3 amino acids: CSAKLGTDSRETQYF. CDR3 coding DNA: TGCAGTGCTAAACTCGGGACAGACTCTCGGGAGACCCAGTACTTC.

This clonotype was recorded many times. V and J are TRBV2 and TRBJ1-1; 7 nucleotides agree with TRBD1. The V and J ends lost 2 bases and 7 bases, in that order; junction bases with no gene match: 10. Germline V gene lookup returns CDR1 SNHLY and CDR2 FYNNEI. The CDR3 covers 15 residues. Here the CDR3 reads CASSEPRDRRNEAFF. In DNA, the CDR3 is TGTGCCAGCAGTGAACCTAGGGACAGAAGGAATGAAGCTTTCTTT.

Only a few counts were recorded for this clonotype. V usage is TRBV30 and J usage is TRBJ2-1; a possible D gene is TRBD2 (5 bases). Trimming shortened V by 4 bases and J by 0 bases, and 7 bases separated the two germline ends. Germline loops: CDR1 GTSNPN, CDR2 SVGIG (reference sequence). This CDR3 contains 13 residues. Written as DNA, the CDR3 is TGTGCCTGGATCGGGAACTCCTACAATGAGCAGTTCTTC. Protein product: CAWIGNSYNEQFF.